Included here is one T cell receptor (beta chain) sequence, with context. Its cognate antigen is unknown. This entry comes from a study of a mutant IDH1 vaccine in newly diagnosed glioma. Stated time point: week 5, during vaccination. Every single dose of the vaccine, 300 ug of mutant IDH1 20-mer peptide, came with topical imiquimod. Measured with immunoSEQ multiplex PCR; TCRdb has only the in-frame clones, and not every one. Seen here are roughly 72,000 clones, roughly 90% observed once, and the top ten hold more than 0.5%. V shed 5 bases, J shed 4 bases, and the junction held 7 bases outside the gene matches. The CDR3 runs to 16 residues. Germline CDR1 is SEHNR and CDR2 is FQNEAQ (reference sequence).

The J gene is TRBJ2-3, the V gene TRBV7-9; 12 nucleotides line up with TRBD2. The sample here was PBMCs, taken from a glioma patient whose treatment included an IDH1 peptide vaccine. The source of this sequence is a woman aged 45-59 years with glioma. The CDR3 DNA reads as TGTGCCAGCAGCCCGGGACTAGCGGGCTTTTCAGATACGCAGTATTTT. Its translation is CASSPGLAGFSDTQYF.